This is a list of T cell receptor beta chains from one sample in a study of CD8+ T cells in alopecia areata. TCRdb keeps only in-frame clones here, not all; method: immunoSEQ multiplex PCR. The sample lists 250,000 or so clones; 67% were seen once. The material sequenced was CD4+ T cells sorted from blood, taken at week 0. All receptors derive from a human donor with alopecia areata. The CDR3 runs from the conserved cysteine through the conserved F or W. Fields, in order: CDR3 length, J gene, D gene, V gene, clone size, CDR3 protein, CDR3 DNA. A D gene is named only where the DNA matches it firmly. Clone sizes are given selectively: once, few, many, or a class where the clone is expanded.

15	TRBJ2-1	NA	TRBV7-9	NA	CASSSRTGWNNEQFF	TGTGCCAGCAGCTCCAGAACAGGGTGGAACAATGAGCAGTTCTTC
15	TRBJ2-7	NA	TRBV15	NA	CATSRDRQPAYEQYF	TGTGCCACCAGCAGAGATCGCCAGCCAGCCTACGAGCAGTACTTC
17	TRBJ2-3	TRBD1	TRBV29-1	NA	CSARTGQGSFGTDTQYF	TGCAGCGCCAGGACGGGACAGGGTTCGTTTGGCACAGATACGCAGTATTTT
15	TRBJ2-5	NA	TRBV10-3	NA	CAISSSSTGQETQYF	TGTGCCATCAGTTCTTCCTCGACAGGACAAGAGACCCAGTACTTC
15	TRBJ2-2	TRBD1	TRBV5-1	NA	CASSLDRGYTGELFF	TGCGCCAGCAGCTTGGACAGGGGATATACCGGGGAGCTGTTTTTT
19	TRBJ2-2	NA	TRBV12-5	few	CASGLVTLPGRENTGELFF	TGTGCTAGTGGTTTGGTTACTCTCCCCGGACGGGAGAACACCGGGGAGCTGTTTTTT
12	TRBJ1-2	NA	TRBV29-1	NA	CSVDRTGKGYTF	TGCAGCGTTGACCGCACAGGGAAAGGCTACACCTTC
14	TRBJ2-3	NA	TRBV7-2	many	CASSLNPSTDTQYF	TGTGCCAGCAGCTTAAATCCTAGCACAGATACGCAGTATTTT
15	TRBJ1-2	NA	TRBV11-2	NA	CASSIDTSANYGYTF	TGTGCCAGCAGCATCGACACTTCAGCTAACTATGGCTACACCTTC
16	TRBJ2-3	TRBD2	TRBV5-4	NA	CASSFRTSGSTDTQYF	TGTGCCAGCAGCTTCCGGACTAGCGGGAGCACAGATACGCAGTATTTT
15	TRBJ2-2	TRBD1	TRBV7-7	few	CASSLQGSGTGELFF	TGTGCTAGCAGCTTACAGGGGTCGGGCACCGGGGAGCTGTTTTTT
12	TRBJ2-2	NA	TRBV7-2	NA	CASSLLGGELFF	TGTGCCAGCAGCTTATTGGGCGGGGAGCTGTTTTTT
13	TRBJ1-1	TRBD1	TRBV30	NA	CAWSATGVTEAFF	TGTGCCTGGAGTGCTACAGGGGTCACTGAAGCTTTCTTT
13	TRBJ2-7	NA	TRBV7-3	NA	CASSPRVAYEQYF	TGTGCCAGCAGCCCCAGGGTTGCCTACGAGCAGTACTTC
13	TRBJ1-5	TRBD1	TRBV29-1	NA	CSVEGRQGQPQHF	TGCAGCGTTGAGGGGAGACAGGGGCAGCCCCAGCATTTT
17	TRBJ1-2	NA	TRBV4-1	NA	CASSQDQGRATFYGYTF	TGCGCCAGCAGCCAAGATCAAGGCAGGGCGACCTTCTATGGCTACACCTTC
15	TRBJ2-2	NA	TRBV2	few	CASSPNRGITGELFF	TGTGCCAGCAGTCCTAATAGGGGAATCACCGGGGAGCTGTTTTTT
13	TRBJ1-3	NA	TRBV30	NA	CAWDKASGNTIYF	TGTGCCTGGGACAAGGCCTCTGGAAACACCATATATTTT
14	TRBJ2-4	NA	TRBV25-1	NA	CASSDRKGGDIQYF	TGTGCCAGCAGTGACAGGAAAGGAGGGGACATTCAGTACTTC
10	TRBJ2-7	NA	TRBV20-1	NA	CSVGSLSRYF	TGCAGTGTGGGCAGCCTCAGCAGGTACTTC
13	TRBJ2-7	TRBD1	TRBV7-2	NA	CASSLDRRYEQYF	TGTGCCAGCAGCTTGGACAGGAGGTACGAGCAGTACTTC
15	TRBJ2-7	TRBD1	TRBV7-6	NA	CASSLADRGTYEQYF	TGTGCCAGCAGCTTAGCGGACAGGGGAACCTACGAGCAGTACTTC
12	TRBJ2-5	NA	TRBV6-5	NA	CASSYPGGTQYF	TGTGCCAGCAGTTACCCCGGGGGAACTCAGTACTTC
15	TRBJ1-5	TRBD1	TRBV7-2	once	CASRQQGNPNQPQHF	TGTGCCAGCAGACAACAGGGGAACCCCAATCAGCCCCAGCATTTT
12	TRBJ2-3	NA	TRBV7-2	few	CASSFSTDTQYF	TGTGCCAGCAGCTTCAGCACAGATACGCAGTATTTT
13	TRBJ1-1	NA	TRBV29-1	NA	CSARSGDHTEAFF	TGCAGCGCCCGGTCGGGGGACCACACTGAAGCTTTCTTT